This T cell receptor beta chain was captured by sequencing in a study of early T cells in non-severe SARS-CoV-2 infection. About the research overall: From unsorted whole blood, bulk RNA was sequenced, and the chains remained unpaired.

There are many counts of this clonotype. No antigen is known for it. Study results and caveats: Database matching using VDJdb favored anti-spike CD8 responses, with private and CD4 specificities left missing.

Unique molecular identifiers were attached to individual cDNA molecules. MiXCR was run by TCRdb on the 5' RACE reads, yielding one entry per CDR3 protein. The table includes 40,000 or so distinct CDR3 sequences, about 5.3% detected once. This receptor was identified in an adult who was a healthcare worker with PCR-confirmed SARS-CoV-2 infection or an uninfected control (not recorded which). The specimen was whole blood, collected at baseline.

The CDR3 protein is CASSLGALQDSEQFF. CDR3 sequence (DNA): TGTGCCAGCAGCTTAGGGGCCCTCCAGGACTCTGAGCAGTTCTTC. The chain uses TRBV11-2 and TRBJ2-1, with TRBD2 as a possible D gene (5 bases). The germline V and J ends were trimmed by 1 base and 9 bases, with 16 bases remaining between them. The germline V gene has CDR1 SGHAT and CDR2 FQNNGV. The CDR3 is 15 residues long.